The 4 T cell receptor beta chains listed next were all sequenced from one sample in a study of CD8 T cells in ankylosing spondylitis. TCRdb reprocessed the 5' RACE reads via MiXCR and lists one record per CDR3 protein. Altogether roughly 60,000 distinct CDR3 sequences are present, 6.2% being singletons, with the ten largest covering 5%. Sequencing used synovial fluid, either unsorted or a sorted T cell fraction (not recorded which). These TCRs come from a male donor with ankylosing spondylitis.

This clonotype was observed at least ten times. This chain joins TRBV29-1 and TRBJ1-2, with D tentatively TRBD1 (5 bases). Germline CDR1 is SQVTM and CDR2 is ANQGSEA. V shed 4 bases and J shed 7 bases, with 16 bases lying between them. CDR3 length: 13 amino acids. The CDR3 here is CSVADTYYGGYTF. CDR3 bases: TGCAGCGTTGCGGACACGTACTATGGTGGCTACACCTTC.

This clonotype was observed many times. The gene calls are TRBV5-1 and TRBJ2-5; the match to TRBD2 covers 8 bases. Germline V lookup: CDR1 SGHRS, CDR2 YFSETQ. The CDR3 runs 13 residues. The V and J ends lost 9 bases and 4 bases, in that order; junction bases with no gene match: 8. This CDR3 reads CATREGRGETQYF. CDR3 DNA sequence: TGCGCCACCCGGGAGGGCCGGGGAGAGACCCAGTACTTC. Using reference TRBV5-1 and TRBJ2-5 for the parts outside the CDR3, the full variable domain is KAGVTQTPRYLIKTRGQQVTLSCSPISGHRSVSWYQQTPGQGLQFLFEYFSETQRNKGNFPGRFSGRQFSNSRSEMNVSTLELGDSALYLCATREGRGETQYFGPGTRLLVL.

In its sample, this clonotype was seen many times. This chain links TRBV27 with TRBJ2-2, with 9 bases matching TRBD2. CDR3 length: 17 amino acids. From germline, CDR1 is MNHEY and CDR2 SMNVEV (reference sequence). The ends lost 6 bases at V and 6 bases at J; junction bases unmatched: 14. Here the CDR3 DNA reads TGTGCCAGCAGCATACTGACTAGCGGTACAAGGGCCGGGGAGCTGTTTTTT. Translated, it gives CASSILTSGTRAGELFF.

The chain recombines TRBV6-1 with TRBJ1-6; D not resolved. CDR1 is MNHNS and CDR2 is SASEGT in the germline V gene. The CDR3 is 13 amino acids. Deletions cut 5 bases from V and 10 bases from J, with 12 bases between. Here the CDR3 DNA reads TGTGCCAGCAGTCCCTTTAGAGCCTCACCCCTCCACTTT. It is translated as CASSPFRASPLHF.